This TCR beta chain was observed in a study of blood T cells in healthy people across ages. Together with a sample-barcoded 5' primer, a J-beta primer mix was included in a second PCR lasting roughly 6 to 12 cycles. Each CDR3 protein gets one entry after TCRdb re-called the 5' RACE reads with MiXCR. The data contain over 1,500,000 distinct CDR3 sequences, around 48% of them singletons. CDR1 and CDR2 (germline): LGHNT, FRNRAP. The CDR3 spans 14 residues. Trimming left V 3 bases short and J 0 bases short, with 6 bases between. The TCR sequence derives from a woman aged 35 to 49 in good health. The specimen was blood. The chain recombines TRBV12-5 with TRBJ1-5; D uncertain. DNA for the CDR3: TGTGCTAGTGGTTTCCCCCCTAGCAATCAGCCCCAGCATTTT. As protein: CASGFPPSNQPQHF.